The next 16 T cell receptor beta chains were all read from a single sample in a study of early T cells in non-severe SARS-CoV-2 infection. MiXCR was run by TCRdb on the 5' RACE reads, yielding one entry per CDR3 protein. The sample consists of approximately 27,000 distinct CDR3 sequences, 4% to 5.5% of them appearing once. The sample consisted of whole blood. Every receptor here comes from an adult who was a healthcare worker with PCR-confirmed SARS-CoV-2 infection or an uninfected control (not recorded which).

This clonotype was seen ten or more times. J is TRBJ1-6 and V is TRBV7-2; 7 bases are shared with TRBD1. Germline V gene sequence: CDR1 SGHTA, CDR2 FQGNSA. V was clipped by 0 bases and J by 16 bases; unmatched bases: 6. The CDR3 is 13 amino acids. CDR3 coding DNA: TGTGCCAGCAGCTTAGCGCCCAACAGGGGTCTCCACTTT. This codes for CASSLAPNRGLHF.

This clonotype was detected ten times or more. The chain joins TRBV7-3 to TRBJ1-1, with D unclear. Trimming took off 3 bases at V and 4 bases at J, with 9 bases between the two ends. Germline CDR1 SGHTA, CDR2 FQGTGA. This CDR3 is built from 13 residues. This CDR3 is CASSLTPGTEAFF. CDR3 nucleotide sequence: TGTGCCAGCAGCTTGACCCCAGGCACTGAAGCTTTCTTT.

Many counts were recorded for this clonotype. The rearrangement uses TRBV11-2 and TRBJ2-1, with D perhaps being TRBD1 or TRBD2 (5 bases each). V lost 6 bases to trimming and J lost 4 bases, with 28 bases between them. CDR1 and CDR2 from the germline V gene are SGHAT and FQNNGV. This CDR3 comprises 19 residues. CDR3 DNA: TGTGCCAGCAGAGCTTATCTCGCGGCTAGAGGGGCGAGTTACAATGAGCAGTTCTTC. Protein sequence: CASRAYLAARGASYNEQFF.

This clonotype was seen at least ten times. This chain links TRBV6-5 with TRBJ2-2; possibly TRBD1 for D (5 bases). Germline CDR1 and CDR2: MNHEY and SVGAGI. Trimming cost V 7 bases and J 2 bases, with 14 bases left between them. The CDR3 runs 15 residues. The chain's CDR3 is CASMGLDKNTGELFF. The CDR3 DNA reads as TGTGCCAGCATGGGGTTGGACAAAAACACCGGGGAGCTGTTTTTT.

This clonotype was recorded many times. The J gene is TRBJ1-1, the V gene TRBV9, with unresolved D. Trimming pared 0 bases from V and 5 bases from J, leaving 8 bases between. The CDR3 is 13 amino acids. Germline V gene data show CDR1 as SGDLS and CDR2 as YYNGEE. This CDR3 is CASSVETKTEAFF. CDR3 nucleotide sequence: TGTGCCAGCAGCGTAGAGACGAAAACTGAAGCTTTCTTT.

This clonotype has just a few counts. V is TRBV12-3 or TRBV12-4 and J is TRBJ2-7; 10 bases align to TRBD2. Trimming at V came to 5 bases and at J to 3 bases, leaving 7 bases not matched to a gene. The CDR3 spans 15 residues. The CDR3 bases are TGTGCCAGCAGTCCCCTAGCGGGGGTGGGCTACGAGCAGTACTTC. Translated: CASSPLAGVGYEQYF.

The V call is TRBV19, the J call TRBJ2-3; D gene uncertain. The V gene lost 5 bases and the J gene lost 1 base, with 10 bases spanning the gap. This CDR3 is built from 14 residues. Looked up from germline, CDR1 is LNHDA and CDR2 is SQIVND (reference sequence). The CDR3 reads CASSPRWGTDTQYF. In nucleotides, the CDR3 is TGTGCCAGTAGTCCCCGCTGGGGCACAGATACGCAGTATTTT.

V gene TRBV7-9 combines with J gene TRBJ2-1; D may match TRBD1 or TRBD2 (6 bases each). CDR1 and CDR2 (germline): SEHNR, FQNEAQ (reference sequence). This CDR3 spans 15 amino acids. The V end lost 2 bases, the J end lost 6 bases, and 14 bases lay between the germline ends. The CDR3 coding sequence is TGTGCCAGCAGCTTAAGGGGGGCAGACTTCAATGAGCAGTTCTTC. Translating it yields CASSLRGADFNEQFF.

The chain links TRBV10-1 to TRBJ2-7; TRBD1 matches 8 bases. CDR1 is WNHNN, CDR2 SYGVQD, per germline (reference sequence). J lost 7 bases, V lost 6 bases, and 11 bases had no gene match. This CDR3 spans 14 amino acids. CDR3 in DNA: TGCGCCAGCAGGATGGACAGGGTGTCGGGAGAGCAGTACTTC. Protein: CASRMDRVSGEQYF.

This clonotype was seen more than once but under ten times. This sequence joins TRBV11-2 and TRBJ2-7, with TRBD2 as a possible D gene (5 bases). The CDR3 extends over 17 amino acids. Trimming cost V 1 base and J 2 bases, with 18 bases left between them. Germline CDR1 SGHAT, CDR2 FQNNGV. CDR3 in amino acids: CASSLAPHGERTYEQYF. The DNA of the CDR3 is TGTGCCAGCAGCTTAGCCCCACACGGGGAAAGGACCTACGAGCAGTACTTC. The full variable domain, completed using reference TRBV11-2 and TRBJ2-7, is EAGVAQSPRYKIIEKRQSVAFWCNPISGHATLYWYQQILGQGPKLLIQFQNNGVVDDSQLPKDRFSAERLKGVDSTLKIQPAKLEDSAVYLCASSLAPHGERTYEQYFGPGTRLTVT.

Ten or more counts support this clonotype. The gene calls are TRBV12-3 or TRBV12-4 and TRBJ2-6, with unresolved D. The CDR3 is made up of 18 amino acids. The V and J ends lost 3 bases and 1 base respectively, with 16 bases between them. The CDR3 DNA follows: TGTGCCAGCAGTTTGATGTCAGCCTTTCATTCTGGGGCCAACGTCCTGACTTTC. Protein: CASSLMSAFHSGANVLTF.

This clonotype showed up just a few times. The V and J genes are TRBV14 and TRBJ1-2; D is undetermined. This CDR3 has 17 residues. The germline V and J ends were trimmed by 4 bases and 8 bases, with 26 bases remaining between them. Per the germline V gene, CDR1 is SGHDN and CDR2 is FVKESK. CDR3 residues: CASSLFPGGSPSRGYTF. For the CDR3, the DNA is TGTGCCAGCAGCCTGTTTCCGGGCGGGAGTCCCTCGAGAGGCTACACCTTC.

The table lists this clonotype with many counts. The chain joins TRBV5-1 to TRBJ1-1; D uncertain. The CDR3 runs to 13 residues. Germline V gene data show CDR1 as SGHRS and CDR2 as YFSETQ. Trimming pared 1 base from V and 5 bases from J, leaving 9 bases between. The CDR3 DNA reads TGCGCCAGCAGCTTGCGTCCTGGGACTGAAGCTTTCTTT. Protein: CASSLRPGTEAFF.

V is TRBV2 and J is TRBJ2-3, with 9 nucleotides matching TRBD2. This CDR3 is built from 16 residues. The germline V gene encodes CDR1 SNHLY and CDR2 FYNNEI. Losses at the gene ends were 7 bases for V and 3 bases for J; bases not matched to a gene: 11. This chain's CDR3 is CASKLLSSGVTDTQYF. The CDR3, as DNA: TGTGCCAGCAAGTTATTGTCTAGCGGGGTTACAGATACGCAGTATTTT.

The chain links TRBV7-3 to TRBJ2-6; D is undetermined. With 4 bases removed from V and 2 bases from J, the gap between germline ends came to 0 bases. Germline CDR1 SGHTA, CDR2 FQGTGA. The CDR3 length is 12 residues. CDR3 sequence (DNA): TGTGCCAGCAGCTCTGGGGCCAACGTCCTGACTTTC. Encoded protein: CASSSGANVLTF.

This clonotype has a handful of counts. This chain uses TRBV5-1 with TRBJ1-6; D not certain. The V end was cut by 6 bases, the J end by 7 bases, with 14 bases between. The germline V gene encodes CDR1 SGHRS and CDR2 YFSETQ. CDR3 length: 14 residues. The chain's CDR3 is CASKLVDDNSPLHF. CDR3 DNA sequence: TGCGCCAGCAAGCTGGTAGATGACAATTCACCCCTCCACTTT.